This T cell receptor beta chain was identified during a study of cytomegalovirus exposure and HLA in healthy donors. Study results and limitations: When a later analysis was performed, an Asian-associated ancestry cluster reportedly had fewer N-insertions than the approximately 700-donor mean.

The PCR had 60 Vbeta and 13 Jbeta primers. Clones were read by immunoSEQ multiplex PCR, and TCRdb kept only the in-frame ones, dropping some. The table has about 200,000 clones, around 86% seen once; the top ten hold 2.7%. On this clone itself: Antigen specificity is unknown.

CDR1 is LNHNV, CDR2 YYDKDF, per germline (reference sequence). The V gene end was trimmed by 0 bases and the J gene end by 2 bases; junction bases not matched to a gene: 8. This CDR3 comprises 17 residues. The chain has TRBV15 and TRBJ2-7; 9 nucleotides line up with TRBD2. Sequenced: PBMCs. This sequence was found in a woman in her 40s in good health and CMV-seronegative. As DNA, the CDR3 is TGTGCCACCAGCAGAGATTTTGCGGCTAGCGGGGCCTACGAGCAGTACTTC. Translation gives CATSRDFAASGAYEQYF.